The 15 T cell receptor beta chains given below trace back to one sample, sequenced in a study of T cells in Graves' hyperthyroidism and ophthalmopathy. From RNA transcripts, TCR beta CDR3 regions were amplified. TCR CDR3 underwent first-round RT-PCR with the HTBI primer set. TCRdb reanalysed the multiplex PCR reads using MiXCR and keeps one entry per CDR3 protein. The data show a few hundred thousand distinct CDR3 sequences, with about an eighth seen just once and 30% to 40% held by the top ten. Input material: blood. The source of these receptors is a woman in her thirties or forties with Graves' ophthalmopathy.

This clonotype came up once. The rearrangement links TRBV30 to TRBJ1-5, with 7 bases aligning to TRBD1. This CDR3 contains 13 residues. Germline V gives CDR1 GTSNPN, CDR2 SVGIG (reference sequence). The junction had 4 bases not matched to a gene; V was cut back by 3 bases and J by 5 bases. The CDR3 loop reads CAWRGQTYQPQHF. CDR3 DNA: TGTGCCTGGAGGGGACAGACGTATCAGCCCCAGCATTTT.

This clonotype was seen ten or more times. The chain is built from TRBV19 and TRBJ1-1, with D possibly TRBD1 on 6 matching bases. Per germline, CDR1 LNHDA and CDR2 SQIVND (reference sequence). The germline V and J ends were trimmed by 11 bases and 0 bases, with 13 bases remaining between them. This CDR3 region has 13 residues. For the CDR3, the DNA is TGTGCCTGCTCCTCAGGGGTGAACACTGAAGCTTTCTTT. It translates to CACSSGVNTEAFF.

This clonotype was counted at least ten times. The J gene is TRBJ2-1, the V gene TRBV5-6; TRBD2 aligns across 10 bases. CDR1 is SGHDT and CDR2 is YYEEEE in the germline V gene. CDR3 length: 18 residues. The ends lost 2 bases at V and 7 bases at J; junction bases unmatched: 15. The CDR3 DNA sequence: TGTGCCAGCAGCTTAGCGGGAGGGCCGGGTGGCCGACATAATGAGCAGTTCTTC. Its translation is CASSLAGGPGGRHNEQFF.

This clonotype was observed at least ten times. This chain connects TRBV10-3 to TRBJ2-2, with a tentative D call TRBD1 (6 bases). Germline assignment: CDR1 ENHRY and CDR2 SYGVKD. There are 14 residues in the CDR3. The V gene lost 10 bases and the J gene lost 0 bases, with 12 bases spanning the gap. This chain's CDR3 is CATWWGPNTGELFF. CDR3 in DNA: TGTGCCACCTGGTGGGGGCCGAACACCGGGGAGCTGTTTTTT.

This clonotype was seen ten or more times. This chain connects TRBV28 to TRBJ1-5; D unclear. The CDR3 length is 14 residues. Germline loops: CDR1 MDHEN, CDR2 SYDVKM. The ends were cut back, 8 bases at V and 0 bases at J, with 11 bases in the middle. CDR3 sequence (DNA): TGTGCCAGCCTCCTGGTCCATAGCAATCAGCCCCAGCATTTT. It codes for CASLLVHSNQPQHF.

This clonotype was counted at least ten times. The rearrangement joins TRBV27 to TRBJ2-5; the D is unclear. The CDR3 runs to 18 residues. V shed 6 bases and J shed 1 base, with 24 bases lying between them. In germline, CDR1 is MNHEY, CDR2 SMNVEV (reference sequence). The CDR3 DNA is TGTGCCAGCAGACAGAATTCGTTGGGAATACAAAGCCAAGAGACCCAGTACTTC. Protein sequence: CASRQNSLGIQSQETQYF.

This clonotype was counted a few times. The chain has TRBV7-2 and TRBJ2-5; D is perhaps TRBD1 or TRBD2 (5 bases each). The ends were cut back, 5 bases at V and 12 bases at J, with 13 bases in the middle. The germline CDR1 and CDR2 sequences are SGHTA and FQGNSA. The CDR3 runs to 11 residues. The CDR3 DNA sequence: TGTGCCAGCAGCCCCCGGGACCGCAAGTACTTC. Translating gives CASSPRDRKYF.

This clonotype was counted at least ten times. The J gene is TRBJ2-3, the V gene TRBV12-3 or TRBV12-4; 9 bases map to TRBD2. The ends lost 8 bases at V and 2 bases at J; junction bases unmatched: 8. The CDR3 is made up of 15 amino acids. DNA of the CDR3: TGTGCCAGCGGAGGGACTAGCCCTTTCACAGATACGCAGTATTTT. Its protein is CASGGTSPFTDTQYF.

This clonotype was counted at least ten times. The V and J genes are TRBV6-5 and TRBJ1-5, with D unresolved. The CDR3 covers 16 residues. Trimming removed 0 bases from V and 0 bases from J, with 9 bases in between. From germline, CDR1 is MNHEY and CDR2 SVGAGI. The CDR3: CASSYSIWDSNQPQHF. Written as DNA, the CDR3 is TGTGCCAGCAGTTACTCGATCTGGGATAGCAATCAGCCCCAGCATTTT.

The sample holds a few counts of this clonotype. The V call is TRBV5-4, the J call TRBJ2-5; possible D gene TRBD1, 6 bases. The CDR3 has 14 amino acids. Looked up from germline, CDR1 is SGHNT and CDR2 is YYREEE (reference sequence). With 4 bases removed from V and 5 bases from J, the gap between germline ends came to 15 bases. In DNA, the CDR3 is TGTGCCAGCAGCAGGGGGTACGGGATGGAGACCCAGTACTTC. Translation: CASSRGYGMETQYF.

The table lists this clonotype with many counts. The chain uses TRBV7-9 and TRBJ2-7; a possible D gene is TRBD1 (6 bases). V lost 3 bases to trimming and J lost 1 base, with 16 bases between them. From germline, CDR1 is SEHNR and CDR2 FQNEAQ (reference sequence). The CDR3 is 16 amino acids. CDR3 coding DNA: TGTGCCAGCAGCTTGTGGGCTGGGGACAAATCCTACGAGCAGTACTTC. This translates into CASSLWAGDKSYEQYF. Full variable domain (outside the CDR3, taken from reference TRBV7-9 and TRBJ2-7): DTGVSQNPRHKITKRGQNVTFRCDPISEHNRLYWYRQTLGQGPEFLTYFQNEAQLEKSRLLSDRFSAERPKGSFSTLEIQRTEQGDSAMYLCASSLWAGDKSYEQYFGPGTRLTVT.

V is TRBV19 and J is TRBJ1-1; TRBD1 aligns across 7 bases. V lost 5 bases to trimming and J lost 3 bases; unmatched junction nucleotides: 6. This CDR3 is 14 amino acids long. Germline loops: CDR1 LNHDA, CDR2 SQIVND (reference sequence). CDR3 sequence: CASSELQGDTEAFF. In DNA, the CDR3 is TGTGCCAGTAGTGAACTCCAGGGGGACACTGAAGCTTTCTTT.

This chain links TRBV4-1 with TRBJ1-2; possible D gene TRBD1, 5 bases. The CDR3 covers 16 residues. From germline, CDR1 is MGHRA and CDR2 YSYEKL. Trimming cost V 1 base and J 4 bases, with 16 bases left between them. The DNA of the CDR3 is TGCGCCAGCAGCCAAGCTGGTTCGGGGGTCTTCTATGGCTACACCTTC. It specifies CASSQAGSGVFYGYTF.

This clonotype has a count of ten or more. V usage is TRBV11-2 and J usage is TRBJ2-3; TRBD1 or TRBD2 may be the D gene (5 bases each). Germline values: CDR1 SGHAT, CDR2 FQNNGV. Between the trimmed V and J ends, which lost 5 bases and 0 bases, there was a span of 12 bases. CDR3 length: 15 amino acids. The CDR3 spells CASSPGTTSTDTQYF. CDR3 nucleotides: TGTGCCAGCAGCCCCGGGACGACTAGCACAGATACGCAGTATTTT.

J is TRBJ2-3 and V is TRBV7-9, with D perhaps matching TRBD2 (6 bases). The germline V gene has CDR1 SEHNR and CDR2 FQNEAQ (reference sequence). V was clipped by 1 base and J by 0 bases, with 14 bases between them. CDR3 size: 17 residues. This CDR3 is CASSLELAPLSTDTQYF. CDR3 DNA sequence: TGTGCCAGCAGCTTAGAGCTAGCGCCTTTAAGCACAGATACGCAGTATTTT.